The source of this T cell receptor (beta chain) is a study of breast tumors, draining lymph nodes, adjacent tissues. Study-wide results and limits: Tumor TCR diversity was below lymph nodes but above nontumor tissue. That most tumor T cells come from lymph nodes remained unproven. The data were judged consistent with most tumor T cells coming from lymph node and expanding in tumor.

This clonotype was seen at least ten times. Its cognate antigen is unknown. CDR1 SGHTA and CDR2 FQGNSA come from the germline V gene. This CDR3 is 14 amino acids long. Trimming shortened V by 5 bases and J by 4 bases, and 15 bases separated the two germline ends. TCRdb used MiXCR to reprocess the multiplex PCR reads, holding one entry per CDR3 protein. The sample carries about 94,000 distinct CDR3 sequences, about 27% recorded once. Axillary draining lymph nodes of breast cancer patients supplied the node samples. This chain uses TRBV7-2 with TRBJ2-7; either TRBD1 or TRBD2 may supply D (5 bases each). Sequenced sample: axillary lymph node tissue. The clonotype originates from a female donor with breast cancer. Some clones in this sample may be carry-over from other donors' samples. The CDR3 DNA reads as TGTGCCAGCAGCCCTCGCGAGGGGCCTTACGAGCAGTACTTC. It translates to CASSPREGPYEQYF.